The present TCR beta chain was sequenced within a study of regulatory T cells in long-lasting Graves disease. Indicated time point: newly diagnosed GD, antithyroid drugs for less than 3 months. From RNA extracted from PBMCs, the TCR library was made. The sample holds many counts of this clonotype. CDR3 length: 13 residues. The germline V gene encodes CDR1 MNHNS and CDR2 SASEGT. The V end lost 5 bases, the J end lost 2 bases, and 9 bases lay between the germline ends. Relying on iRepertoire HTBI primers and Arm-PCR of CDR3 regions, the team built TCR beta libraries. TCRdb reprocessed the multiplex PCR reads via MiXCR and lists one record per CDR3 protein. There are 200,000 to 250,000 distinct CDR3 sequences in the sample; 20% occur only once, and about 14% lies in the top ten.

The chain combines TRBV6-1 with TRBJ1-2; weak D call: TRBD1 (5 bases). Sequences were derived from peripheral blood mononuclear cells (PBMCs), sampled at new diagnosis, from a patient treated with antithyroid drugs. The TCR sequence derives from a female donor with Graves disease. For the CDR3, the DNA is TGTGCCAGCAGTCGCGGGGCAAACTATGGCTACACCTTC. This sequence encodes CASSRGANYGYTF.